The rows below give T cell receptor beta chains drawn from one sample of a study of blood T cell repertoires in COVID-19. Generated by immunoSEQ multiplex PCR, the TCRdb table keeps only in-frame clones and is missing some. This sample has approximately 230,000 clones, with 88% found just once. Sequencing was carried out using peripheral blood. These receptors all stem from a woman aged 30 to 39 with COVID-19, enrolled during active disease. CDR3s include the opening cysteine and the closing phenylalanine or tryptophan. D genes are given only for firm matches. The listing skips clone size in some rows; elsewhere it reads once, few, many or a size class.

clone size: -; V gene: TRBV19; D gene: -; J gene: TRBJ2-2; CDR3 DNA: TGTGCCAGTACGTACGGTTTGAACACCGGGGAGCTGTTTTTT; CDR3 protein: CASTYGLNTGELFF
clone size: -; V gene: TRBV7-9; D gene: TRBD1; J gene: TRBJ2-3; CDR3 DNA: TGTGCCAGCAGCTTAGGACAGGGGGCTCGAGATACGCAGTATTTT; CDR3 protein: CASSLGQGARDTQYF
clone size: many; V gene: TRBV4-1; D gene: -; J gene: TRBJ2-1; CDR3 DNA: TGCGCCAGCAGCCGTCCCGGGGATGAGCAGTTCTTC; CDR3 protein: CASSRPGDEQFF
clone size: -; V gene: TRBV11-2; D gene: TRBD1; J gene: TRBJ2-6; CDR3 DNA: TGTGCCAGCAGCTTTACAGGGGTCGGGGCCAACGTCCTGACTTTC; CDR3 protein: CASSFTGVGANVLTF
clone size: -; V gene: TRBV4-2; D gene: TRBD2; J gene: TRBJ2-3; CDR3 DNA: TGTGCCAGCAGCCAAGCTAGCGGGGGGGGGCATAGCACAGATACGCAGTATTTT; CDR3 protein: CASSQASGGGHSTDTQYF
clone size: -; V gene: TRBV5-4; D gene: TRBD1; J gene: TRBJ2-7; CDR3 DNA: TGTGCCAGCAGCTTCGGGACAGGGAGGAGCGAGCAGTACTTC; CDR3 protein: CASSFGTGRSEQYF
clone size: -; V gene: TRBV5-8; D gene: -; J gene: TRBJ2-5; CDR3 DNA: TGTGCCAGCAGCTTGGAGACTACACAAGAGACCCAGTACTTC; CDR3 protein: CASSLETTQETQYF
clone size: -; V gene: TRBV3-1/TRBV3-2; D gene: TRBD1; J gene: TRBJ2-1; CDR3 DNA: TGTGCCAGCAGCCTCGGGACAGGGGGCATGAATGAGCAGTTCTTC; CDR3 protein: CASSLGTGGMNEQFF
clone size: -; V gene: TRBV4-1; D gene: -; J gene: TRBJ1-1; CDR3 DNA: TGCGCCAGCAGCCAAGCGCAGGGGAGAATGAACACTGAAGCTTTCTTT; CDR3 protein: CASSQAQGRMNTEAFF
clone size: -; V gene: TRBV4-1; D gene: TRBD1; J gene: TRBJ2-7; CDR3 DNA: TGCGCCAGCAGCCAAGGGAGACCGGGACAGGGGGCGCGAAGCGAGCAGTACTTC; CDR3 protein: CASSQGRPGQGARSEQYF
clone size: -; V gene: TRBV30; D gene: -; J gene: TRBJ1-1; CDR3 DNA: TGTGCCTGGATGCGGGGAAACACTGAAGCTTTCTTT; CDR3 protein: CAWMRGNTEAFF
clone size: -; V gene: TRBV18; D gene: TRBD2; J gene: TRBJ2-7; CDR3 DNA: TGTGCCAGCTCACCGGGCGGGGGTCAGCTGGGGGAGCAGTACTTC; CDR3 protein: CASSPGGGQLGEQYF
clone size: -; V gene: TRBV9; D gene: -; J gene: TRBJ1-2; CDR3 DNA: TGTGCCAGCGGGGGCGGCTATGGCTACACCTTC; CDR3 protein: CASGGGYGYTF
clone size: -; V gene: TRBV9; D gene: TRBD2; J gene: TRBJ2-3; CDR3 DNA: TGTGCCAGCAGCGTAGGCGGTAGCGGGGGCTACACAGATACGCAGTATTTT; CDR3 protein: CASSVGGSGGYTDTQYF
clone size: -; V gene: TRBV2; D gene: -; J gene: TRBJ1-1; CDR3 DNA: TGTGCCAGCATAGGGACAAACACTGAAGCTTTCTTT; CDR3 protein: CASIGTNTEAFF
clone size: -; V gene: TRBV10-1; D gene: -; J gene: TRBJ1-1; CDR3 DNA: TGCGCCAGCCTCCGGTCACAGGGAAGTCCCCGGAACACTGAAGCTTTCTTT; CDR3 protein: CASLRSQGSPRNTEAFF
clone size: once; V gene: TRBV5-1; D gene: -; J gene: TRBJ2-5; CDR3 DNA: TGCGCCAGCAGCTTTTGGTGGGGGCCGACATTTAGTGGCGAGGAGACCCAGTACTTC; CDR3 protein: CASSFWWGPTFSGEETQYF
clone size: -; V gene: TRBV19; D gene: TRBD1; J gene: TRBJ2-7; CDR3 DNA: TGTGCCAGTAGTAAGGACAGGGATCTCTACGAGCAGTACTTC; CDR3 protein: CASSKDRDLYEQYF
clone size: -; V gene: TRBV19; D gene: -; J gene: TRBJ1-1; CDR3 DNA: TGTGCCAGTAAACTGATGGTCATTTCGAACACTGAAGCTTTCTTT; CDR3 protein: CASKLMVISNTEAFF
clone size: -; V gene: TRBV11-2; D gene: -; J gene: TRBJ2-3; CDR3 DNA: TGTGCCAGCAGCTTAGGTCTACTCCCAGATACGCAGTATTTT; CDR3 protein: CASSLGLLPDTQYF
clone size: -; V gene: TRBV7-2; D gene: -; J gene: TRBJ2-2; CDR3 DNA: TGTGCCAGCAGCTTAGCGTCAACTGGGGGGTCCGGGGAGCTGTTTTTT; CDR3 protein: CASSLASTGGSGELFF
clone size: few; V gene: TRBV6-5; D gene: -; J gene: TRBJ1-1; CDR3 DNA: TGTGCCAGTGGCAGGGGGAACACTGAAGCTTTCTTT; CDR3 protein: CASGRGNTEAFF
clone size: -; V gene: TRBV6-5; D gene: TRBD1; J gene: TRBJ1-2; CDR3 DNA: TGTGCCAGCAGTTCTCCGGGACAGGCCAGATATGGCTACACCTTC; CDR3 protein: CASSSPGQARYGYTF
clone size: -; V gene: TRBV28; D gene: -; J gene: TRBJ1-5; CDR3 DNA: TGTGCCAGCAACCCAAAGGGGTGGTATAGCAATCAGCCCCAGCATTTT; CDR3 protein: CASNPKGWYSNQPQHF
clone size: -; V gene: TRBV7-8; D gene: -; J gene: TRBJ2-5; CDR3 DNA: TGTGCCAGCAGCTTTAAAGAGACCCAGTACTTC; CDR3 protein: CASSFKETQYF
clone size: -; V gene: TRBV5-5; D gene: -; J gene: TRBJ2-5; CDR3 DNA: TGTGCCAGCAGCTTGTACCGGACAGACCAAGAGACCCAGTACTTC; CDR3 protein: CASSLYRTDQETQYF
clone size: -; V gene: TRBV29-1; D gene: -; J gene: TRBJ2-3; CDR3 DNA: TGCAGCGTTGAAGAACCTCCAGGGGGCACAGATACGCAGTATTTT; CDR3 protein: CSVEEPPGGTDTQYF
clone size: -; V gene: TRBV3-1/TRBV3-2; D gene: TRBD2; J gene: TRBJ2-3; CDR3 DNA: TGTGCCAGCAGCCCCCTAGCGGGCGGAAGCACAGATACGCAGTATTTT; CDR3 protein: CASSPLAGGSTDTQYF
clone size: -; V gene: TRBV5-4; D gene: -; J gene: TRBJ1-1; CDR3 DNA: TGTGCCAGCAGCTTGATCGGGGTAGATACTGAAGCTTTCTTT; CDR3 protein: CASSLIGVDTEAFF
clone size: -; V gene: TRBV2; D gene: -; J gene: TRBJ2-3; CDR3 DNA: TGTGCCAGCAGTGAAGTTGGCAGGCTCAAGGATACGCAGTATTTT; CDR3 protein: CASSEVGRLKDTQYF
clone size: -; V gene: TRBV30; D gene: -; J gene: TRBJ1-2; CDR3 DNA: TGTGCCTGGAGTGTACGGGACACCTATGGCTACACCTTC; CDR3 protein: CAWSVRDTYGYTF
clone size: -; V gene: TRBV11-3; D gene: -; J gene: TRBJ1-1; CDR3 DNA: TGTGCCAGCAGCTTAGAGGGGGGGCGGACTGAAGCTTTCTTT; CDR3 protein: CASSLEGGRTEAFF
clone size: -; V gene: TRBV7-9; D gene: -; J gene: TRBJ1-2; CDR3 DNA: TGTGCCAGCAGCATATATCCGGGGGAAAGAGGCTATGGCTACACCTTC; CDR3 protein: CASSIYPGERGYGYTF
clone size: once; V gene: TRBV6-2/TRBV6-3; D gene: -; J gene: TRBJ1-1; CDR3 DNA: TGTGCCAGCAGTTACAGCAGGGAAGCTTTCTTT; CDR3 protein: CASSYSREAFF
clone size: -; V gene: TRBV12-3/TRBV12-4; D gene: -; J gene: TRBJ1-2; CDR3 DNA: TGTGCCAGCAGCCTTACTGTTTCTGGCTACACCTTC; CDR3 protein: CASSLTVSGYTF
clone size: -; V gene: TRBV10-3; D gene: -; J gene: TRBJ1-5; CDR3 DNA: TGTGCCATCAGTGGGACATATAGCAATCAGCCCCAGCATTTT; CDR3 protein: CAISGTYSNQPQHF
clone size: -; V gene: TRBV6-5; D gene: -; J gene: TRBJ1-1; CDR3 DNA: TGTGCCAGCAGTCCCCGGTCCCGCACTGAAGCTTTCTTT; CDR3 protein: CASSPRSRTEAFF
clone size: -; V gene: TRBV4-3; D gene: TRBD2; J gene: TRBJ2-5; CDR3 DNA: TGCGCCAGCAGCCCAGGCGGGGGGCAGGGAGAGACCCAGTACTTC; CDR3 protein: CASSPGGGQGETQYF
clone size: -; V gene: TRBV10-1; D gene: TRBD2; J gene: TRBJ2-3; CDR3 DNA: TGCGCCAGCAGTCCTGGGACTAGCGGGTTCCCAGATACGCAGTATTTT; CDR3 protein: CASSPGTSGFPDTQYF
clone size: -; V gene: TRBV5-4; D gene: TRBD2; J gene: TRBJ2-1; CDR3 DNA: TGTGCCAGCAGCTTGCGGGGGGATGAGCAGTTCTTC; CDR3 protein: CASSLRGDEQFF
clone size: -; V gene: TRBV6-2/TRBV6-3; D gene: TRBD1; J gene: TRBJ1-3; CDR3 DNA: TGTGCCAGCAGTCGTCAGACAGGGGGCGCGGACACCATATATTTT; CDR3 protein: CASSRQTGGADTIYF
clone size: -; V gene: TRBV28; D gene: -; J gene: TRBJ1-1; CDR3 DNA: TGTGCCAGCAGTTTATTGGGGGGAATAGAGGGGGCTTTCTTT; CDR3 protein: CASSLLGGIEGAFF
clone size: -; V gene: TRBV5-1; D gene: TRBD2; J gene: TRBJ2-3; CDR3 DNA: TGCGCCAGCAGCTCCGGGACTATCACAGATACGCAGTATTTT; CDR3 protein: CASSSGTITDTQYF
clone size: -; V gene: TRBV11-2; D gene: TRBD1; J gene: TRBJ1-1; CDR3 DNA: TGTGCCAGCAGCATCGGGACAGCCTATGAAGCTTTCTTT; CDR3 protein: CASSIGTAYEAFF
clone size: -; V gene: TRBV7-9; D gene: -; J gene: TRBJ1-4; CDR3 DNA: TGTGCCAGCAGCTTAATGGGGGGTAATGAAAAACTGTTTTTT; CDR3 protein: CASSLMGGNEKLFF
clone size: -; V gene: TRBV19; D gene: -; J gene: TRBJ2-6; CDR3 DNA: TGTGCCAGTGGGACTCCCGCCCTCTCTGGGGCCAACGTCCTGACTTTC; CDR3 protein: CASGTPALSGANVLTF
clone size: -; V gene: TRBV28; D gene: -; J gene: TRBJ1-1; CDR3 DNA: TGTGCCAGCAGTTTATTCGGGGGTGAGGTCACTGAAGCTTTCTTT; CDR3 protein: CASSLFGGEVTEAFF
clone size: once; V gene: TRBV19; D gene: TRBD1; J gene: TRBJ1-6; CDR3 DNA: TGTGCCAGTATTGGTCTTGGGACAGCCGATTCACCCCTCCACTTT; CDR3 protein: CASIGLGTADSPLHF
clone size: -; V gene: TRBV27; D gene: -; J gene: TRBJ1-1; CDR3 DNA: TGTGCCAGCAGTCCTTCCGGGAGGAACACTGAAGCTTTCTTT; CDR3 protein: CASSPSGRNTEAFF
clone size: -; V gene: TRBV10-1; D gene: -; J gene: TRBJ1-1; CDR3 DNA: TGCGCCAGCAGTGATGGAGACACTGAAGCTTTCTTT; CDR3 protein: CASSDGDTEAFF
clone size: -; V gene: TRBV4-2; D gene: -; J gene: TRBJ1-1; CDR3 DNA: TGTGCCAGCAGCCCGAATCAGGCTCGGTCGTCGGAAGCTTTCTTT; CDR3 protein: CASSPNQARSSEAFF
clone size: -; V gene: TRBV9; D gene: TRBD1; J gene: TRBJ1-2; CDR3 DNA: TGTGCCAGCAGCATTACCAGGGGGAGATACACCTTC; CDR3 protein: CASSITRGRYTF
clone size: -; V gene: TRBV4-3; D gene: TRBD2; J gene: TRBJ2-5; CDR3 DNA: TGCGCCAGCAGCCAAGATATCGAGGAGGGTAGCGGGAGGGCCACGGAGACCCAGTACTTC; CDR3 protein: CASSQDIEEGSGRATETQYF
clone size: -; V gene: TRBV7-9; D gene: -; J gene: TRBJ1-2; CDR3 DNA: TGTGCCAGCAGCTTAGGGGACAATGGCTACACCTTC; CDR3 protein: CASSLGDNGYTF
clone size: -; V gene: TRBV15; D gene: TRBD2; J gene: TRBJ2-3; CDR3 DNA: TGTGCCACCAGCAGTACGCGGGGGGGCACGCAGTATTTT; CDR3 protein: CATSSTRGGTQYF
clone size: -; V gene: TRBV20-1; D gene: TRBD1; J gene: TRBJ1-4; CDR3 DNA: TGCAGTGCTAGTGAGGACAGGGTCAATGAAAAACTGTTTTTT; CDR3 protein: CSASEDRVNEKLFF
clone size: few; V gene: TRBV12-3/TRBV12-4; D gene: -; J gene: TRBJ1-1; CDR3 DNA: TGTGCCAGCAGTGCTGACTTCACTGAAGCTTTCTTT; CDR3 protein: CASSADFTEAFF
clone size: -; V gene: TRBV5-4; D gene: -; J gene: TRBJ2-6; CDR3 DNA: TGTGCCAGCAGCCTGGTTTACTCTGGGGCCAACGTCCTGACTTTC; CDR3 protein: CASSLVYSGANVLTF
clone size: once; V gene: TRBV13; D gene: TRBD2; J gene: TRBJ2-1; CDR3 DNA: TGTGCCAGCAGCTTAGGCCCCCCGCGGCGGGAGGGCCCCAATGAGCAGTTCTTC; CDR3 protein: CASSLGPPRREGPNEQFF